A selection of T cell receptor beta chains follows, all from one sample in a study of blood T cell repertoires in COVID-19. TCRdb keeps only in-frame clones here, not all; method: immunoSEQ multiplex PCR. The sample has 100,000 to 150,000 clones; 84% are singletons. The sequenced sample was peripheral blood. The origin of the receptors is a woman between 25 and 40 years old who had recovered from COVID-19. Each CDR3 is given with its conserved first and last residue. A D gene is named only where the DNA matches it firmly. Size tells how often a clone was seen (once, few, many) or the class of an expanded clone, and some rows leave it out.

d_gene,v_gene,j_gene,abundance,len,CDR3aa,CDR3nt
TRBD1,TRBV2,TRBJ1-5,-,16,CASSGTGGPSNQPQHF,TGTGCCAGCAGTGGGACAGGAGGTCCTAGCAATCAGCCCCAGCATTTT
TRBD1,TRBV7-3,TRBJ2-2,-,14,CASSQQGDHGELFF,TGTGCCAGCAGCCAACAGGGGGACCACGGGGAGCTGTTTTTT
TRBD2,TRBV18,TRBJ2-1,-,15,CASKLLAGGTDEQFF,TGTGCCAGCAAACTACTAGCGGGGGGCACGGATGAGCAGTTCTTC
TRBD2,TRBV15,TRBJ2-1,-,16,CATSRDQGLAGSEQFF,TGTGCCACCAGCAGAGATCAGGGACTAGCAGGAAGTGAGCAGTTCTTC
TRBD2,TRBV19,TRBJ2-1,few,13,CASGGLADNEQFF,TGTGCCTCGGGGGGACTAGCGGACAATGAGCAGTTCTTC
-,TRBV24-1,TRBJ1-2,-,11,CATSDRGAYTF,TGTGCCACCAGTGATAGAGGAGCCTACACCTTC
TRBD2,TRBV11-3,TRBJ2-1,-,16,CASSLGTSGAYNEQFF,TGTGCCAGCAGCTTAGGGACTAGCGGGGCCTACAATGAGCAGTTCTTC
-,TRBV12-3/TRBV12-4,TRBJ2-1,-,13,CASSFRLENEQFF,TGTGCCAGCAGTTTTAGACTAGAGAATGAGCAGTTCTTC
-,TRBV19,TRBJ2-7,once,14,CASSLRGDSYEQYF,TGTGCCAGTAGCCTCAGGGGGGACTCCTACGAGCAGTACTTC
-,TRBV6-5,TRBJ1-6,-,14,CASSYDTYNSPLHF,TGTGCCAGCAGTTACGACACCTATAATTCACCCCTCCACTTT
-,TRBV9,TRBJ1-1,-,13,CASSGSFNTEAFF,TGTGCCAGCAGCGGGAGCTTCAACACTGAAGCTTTCTTT
TRBD2,TRBV5-8,TRBJ2-1,-,15,CASSLLAGAYNEQFF,TGTGCCAGCAGTCTTCTAGCGGGGGCCTACAATGAGCAGTTCTTC
-,TRBV7-6,TRBJ2-3,-,14,CASSSNGGTDTQYF,TGTGCCAGCAGCTCGAACGGGGGAACAGATACGCAGTATTTT
-,TRBV30,TRBJ2-1,-,16,CAWSLGRTSSYNEQFF,TGTGCCTGGTCCCTGGGGCGGACAAGCTCCTACAATGAGCAGTTCTTC
-,TRBV6-5,TRBJ1-1,-,14,CASSYEGRNTEAFF,TGTGCCAGCAGTTACGAGGGAAGGAACACTGAAGCTTTCTTT
-,TRBV18,TRBJ1-5,-,16,CASSPSGRQANQPQHF,TGTGCCAGCTCACCCTCCGGCAGACAGGCCAATCAGCCCCAGCATTTT
TRBD1,TRBV6-6,TRBJ2-1,-,15,CASSQGQGNYNEQFF,TGTGCCAGCAGCCAGGGACAGGGTAACTACAATGAGCAGTTCTTC
-,TRBV5-6,TRBJ2-4,-,16,CASSLGTGLTKNIQYF,TGTGCCAGCAGCTTGGGTACGGGATTGACCAAAAACATTCAGTACTTC
-,TRBV5-4,TRBJ1-2,-,14,CASSLPRSGYGYTF,TGTGCCAGCAGCTTGCCAAGATCGGGCTATGGCTACACCTTC
-,TRBV9,TRBJ1-6,few,12,CASSPVDSPLHF,TGTGCCAGCAGCCCGGTGGATTCACCCCTCCACTTT
-,TRBV5-1,TRBJ2-4,-,14,CARTAALAKNIQYF,TGCGCCAGGACTGCGGCCCTAGCCAAAAACATTCAGTACTTC
-,TRBV15,TRBJ2-3,-,15,CATSTGRGHTDTQYF,TGTGCCACCAGCACCGGGCGGGGCCACACAGATACGCAGTATTTT
-,TRBV19,TRBJ1-2,once,12,CASSGQNYGYTF,TGTGCCAGTAGTGGACAAAACTATGGCTACACCTTC
TRBD1,TRBV25-1,TRBJ1-6,-,13,CASARDSYSPLHF,TGTGCCAGCGCGAGGGACAGTTATTCACCCCTCCACTTT
TRBD1,TRBV7-9,TRBJ2-1,-,19,CASSRSDRGRLSSYNEQFF,TGTGCCAGCAGCCGTTCCGACAGGGGCCGACTGAGCTCCTACAATGAGCAGTTCTTC
TRBD1,TRBV9,TRBJ2-7,-,15,CASSASGTGSHEQYF,TGTGCCAGCAGCGCGTCCGGGACAGGGAGCCACGAGCAGTACTTC
-,TRBV19,TRBJ2-2,-,15,CASSIGGPGTGELFF,TGTGCCAGTAGTATAGGCGGGCCAGGCACCGGGGAGCTGTTTTTT
TRBD2,TRBV11-2,TRBJ2-7,-,15,CASSPDLAGGGEQYF,TGTGCCAGCAGCCCCGATCTAGCGGGAGGCGGCGAGCAGTACTTC
-,TRBV30,TRBJ1-1,-,11,CAWTSQLEAFF,TGTGCCTGGACGTCACAGCTCGAAGCTTTCTTT
-,TRBV19,TRBJ2-2,-,14,CASSMSPNTGELFF,TGTGCCAGTAGTATGAGTCCGAACACCGGGGAGCTGTTTTTT
TRBD1,TRBV9,TRBJ1-1,-,14,CASSGSGTDTEAFF,TGTGCCAGCAGCGGATCAGGGACAGACACTGAAGCTTTCTTT
TRBD1,TRBV5-4,TRBJ1-2,-,13,CASSWTGSPGYTF,TGTGCCAGCAGCTGGACAGGGAGTCCTGGCTACACCTTC
-,TRBV16,TRBJ1-1,-,14,CASSQYTPNTEAFF,TGTGCCAGCAGCCAATATACACCGAACACTGAAGCTTTCTTT
TRBD1,TRBV6-5,TRBJ1-2,few,13,CASSRDRGNGYTF,TGTGCCAGCAGTAGGGACAGGGGAAATGGCTACACCTTC
TRBD1,TRBV2,TRBJ1-1,-,13,CASSWRGPTEAFF,TGTGCCAGCAGTTGGAGGGGGCCCACTGAAGCTTTCTTT
-,TRBV18,TRBJ1-4,-,16,CASSQGLTGANEKLFF,TGTGCCAGCTCACAGGGCCTGACAGGAGCTAATGAAAAACTGTTTTTT
-,TRBV7-9,TRBJ2-3,-,19,CASSPGQGTALRTTDTQYF,TGTGCCAGCAGCCCAGGTCAGGGGACCGCCCTTAGGACGACAGATACGCAGTATTTT
-,TRBV11-1,TRBJ1-2,-,15,CASSPSQELDYGYTF,TGTGCCAGCAGCCCCTCACAGGAGCTGGACTATGGCTACACCTTC
TRBD1,TRBV16,TRBJ1-2,-,17,CASSPPRGTGSDYGYTF,TGTGCCAGCAGCCCCCCACGCGGGACAGGGAGCGACTATGGCTACACCTTC
-,TRBV14,TRBJ1-2,-,15,CASSQDQKINYGYTF,TGTGCCAGCAGCCAAGATCAGAAGATCAACTATGGCTACACCTTC
-,TRBV15,TRBJ1-1,-,15,CATSRDLTGRPEAFF,TGTGCCACCAGCAGAGATCTAACAGGCCGACCTGAAGCTTTCTTT
-,TRBV9,TRBJ1-3,-,13,CASSPGTGNTIYF,TGTGCCAGCAGCCCGGGGACAGGAAACACCATATATTTT
-,TRBV4-2,TRBJ2-2,-,14,CASSPRTLGGELFF,TGTGCCAGCAGCCCAAGAACCCTAGGCGGGGAGCTGTTTTTT
-,TRBV7-9,TRBJ1-1,-,13,CASSSGGYTEAFF,TGTGCCAGCAGCTCGGGAGGTTATACTGAAGCTTTCTTT
TRBD2,TRBV5-5,TRBJ2-2,-,14,CASSLALAGGELFF,TGTGCCAGCAGCTTGGCCCTAGCGGGCGGGGAGCTGTTTTTT
-,TRBV2,TRBJ1-6,-,15,CASSERTSENSPLHF,TGTGCCAGCAGTGAACGGACTTCGGAGAATTCACCCCTCCACTTT
TRBD2,TRBV12-5,TRBJ2-3,-,16,CASGLVRPGGADTQYF,TGTGCTAGTGGTTTGGTACGTCCGGGGGGGGCAGATACGCAGTATTTT
TRBD2,TRBV18,TRBJ2-1,few,12,CASSPSEREKFF,TGTGCCAGCTCACCCTCAGAGCGGGAGAAGTTCTTC
TRBD2,TRBV13,TRBJ2-1,-,16,CASSLRGTGGENEQFF,TGTGCCAGCAGCTTACGCGGGACGGGGGGGGAGAATGAGCAGTTCTTC
-,TRBV9,TRBJ2-3,-,14,CASTPGRVTDTQYF,TGTGCCAGCACCCCTGGGAGAGTTACAGATACGCAGTATTTT
TRBD1,TRBV4-2,TRBJ1-3,-,17,CASSQTAGTGAGNTIYF,TGTGCCAGCAGCCAAACTGCCGGGACAGGGGCAGGAAACACCATATATTTT
TRBD1,TRBV5-1,TRBJ1-1,once,16,CASSLGTGGMNTEAFF,TGCGCCAGCAGCTTGGGAACAGGGGGGATGAACACTGAAGCTTTCTTT
-,TRBV7-9,TRBJ1-4,-,15,CASSVSTTTNEKLFF,TGTGCCAGCAGTGTCAGTACGACAACTAATGAAAAACTGTTTTTT
TRBD1,TRBV3-1/TRBV3-2,TRBJ1-4,once,14,CASSRDRGREKLFF,TGTGCCAGCAGCCGGGACAGGGGAAGGGAAAAACTGTTTTTT
TRBD1,TRBV6-5,TRBJ2-1,-,13,CASSQGVDNEQFF,TGTGCCAGCAGTCAGGGGGTGGACAATGAGCAGTTCTTC
-,TRBV7-9,TRBJ1-6,-,15,CASSARRASGSPLHF,TGTGCCAGCAGTGCGAGGCGGGCCTCCGGATCACCCCTCCACTTT
-,TRBV5-1,TRBJ2-7,-,12,CASSSSSYEQYF,TGCGCCAGCAGCTCGAGCTCCTACGAGCAGTACTTC
-,TRBV20-1,TRBJ1-6,-,13,CSASGERDSPLHF,TGCAGTGCTAGTGGGGAGAGGGATTCACCCCTCCACTTT